What follows describes a single TCR beta chain. Source study methods: Using reference gene primer amplification, nucleated cell counts were estimated. TCRdb keeps only in-frame clones here, not all; method: immunoSEQ multiplex PCR. V and J calls and clone size are given by that table; D and trimming were obtained from the DNA. The table lists fewer than 350,000 clones, approximately 85% of them singletons, with around 0.9% in the top ten. The data stem from a study of blood T cell repertoires in COVID-19. Study details: PBMCs, B-cell-depleted T cells, or T cells provided the cDNA or gDNA that made up the material.

Participants were aged 18 to 89 years from 24 US areas. The study assigned cohorts using participant-reported clinical history. The CDR3 loop spans 14 amino acids. V lost 2 bases, J lost 3 bases, and 14 bases lay in between. Germline CDR1 reads GTSNPN; CDR2 reads SVGIG (reference sequence). The sequence derives from a woman aged 30 to 39 who had recovered from COVID-19. The material sequenced was PBMCs or T cells enriched from blood (not recorded which). The chain carries TRBV30 and TRBJ2-7; D is perhaps TRBD2 (6 bases). The DNA for the CDR3 is TGTGCCTGGAGTTTCTCCGGGAGAGGCTACGAGCAGTACTTC. It codes for CAWSFSGRGYEQYF.